One and the same sample provided the 25 T cell receptor beta chains below, sequenced in a study of shared clonotypes between healthy human individuals. Profiled with immunoSEQ multiplex PCR; TCRdb holds only in-frame clones, not every one. Here the sample spans approximately 2.1 million clones, 90% to 95% being singletons. Sequencing was carried out using naive CD4+ T cells from PBMCs. Indicated subset: CD45RA+ positively selected. These receptor sequences come from a man aged 18 to 29 in good health. Some clones in this sample may be carry-over from other donors' samples.

V and J are TRBV7-9 and TRBJ2-7, with TRBD2 matching 8 bases. The V segment lost 3 bases and the J segment 0 bases; nucleotides outside the gene matches: 7. There are 16 residues in the CDR3. The germline CDR1 and CDR2 sequences are SEHNR and FQNEAQ (reference sequence). CDR3 loop: CASSFKVAGSSYEQYF. CDR3 DNA sequence: TGTGCCAGCAGCTTTAAGGTAGCGGGAAGCTCCTACGAGCAGTACTTC. The full variable domain, in which reference TRBV7-9 and TRBJ2-7 provide the parts outside the CDR3, is DTGVSQNPRHKITKRGQNVTFRCDPISEHNRLYWYRQTLGQGPEFLTYFQNEAQLEKSRLLSDRFSAERPKGSFSTLEIQRTEQGDSAMYLCASSFKVAGSSYEQYFGPGTRLTVT.

This clone appeared a single time. The V call is TRBV11-2, the J call TRBJ2-2; no clear D gene. CDR1 SGHAT and CDR2 FQNNGV come from the germline V gene. CDR3 length equals 11 residues. Trimming stripped 3 bases from V and 11 bases from J, with 7 bases between. The CDR3 nucleotides read TGTGCCAGCAGCTTCGAGTCAGAGCTGTTTTTT. Its protein product is CASSFESELFF.

The chain joins TRBV4-2 to TRBJ2-5; 10 bases align to TRBD2. Per germline, CDR1 LGHNA and CDR2 YNFKEQ. CDR3 length equals 17 residues. Trimming cost V 0 bases and J 4 bases; bases outside gene matches: 8. Here the CDR3 reads CASSQDPSGRRPETQYF. CDR3 DNA: TGTGCCAGCAGCCAAGATCCTAGCGGGAGAAGACCAGAGACCCAGTACTTC.

In nucleotides, the CDR3 is TGTGCCAGCAGCGTAGAGGGAGTTGCCTACAATGAGCAGTTCTTC. Its protein is CASSVEGVAYNEQFF. The chain carries TRBV9 and TRBJ2-1; D may be TRBD2 (5 bases). Germline CDR1 SGDLS, CDR2 YYNGEE. V lost 0 bases and J lost 2, with 9 bases in between. CDR3 size: 15 residues.

The chain carries TRBV5-4 and TRBJ1-4, with TRBD1 as a possible D gene (6 bases). V shed 1 base and J shed 3 bases, with 13 bases lying between them. The length of the CDR3 is 16 residues. CDR1 and CDR2 (germline): SGHNT, YYREEE (reference sequence). CDR3 sequence: CASSLRAGHSNEKLFF. Written as DNA, the CDR3 is TGTGCCAGCAGCTTGAGGGCGGGACATTCTAATGAAAAACTGTTTTTT.

The chain recombines TRBV2 with TRBJ2-1; 11 positions agree with TRBD2. The CDR3 length is 19 residues. The trim removed 0 bases at V and 2 bases at J, leaving 9 bases unmatched. Germline V gives CDR1 SNHLY, CDR2 FYNNEI. The CDR3 protein is CASSEALRTTSGTYNEQFF. DNA of the CDR3: TGTGCCAGCAGTGAAGCGCTTCGAACGACTAGCGGGACCTACAATGAGCAGTTCTTC.

This chain uses TRBV11-2 with TRBJ2-1, with a tentative D call TRBD1 (5 bases). Germline-derived CDR1 and CDR2 are SGHAT and FQNNGV. With 4 bases removed from V and 2 bases from J, the gap between germline ends came to 6 bases. The CDR3 is 13 amino acids. CDR3 amino acids: CASSSTAYNEQFF. CDR3 sequence (DNA): TGTGCCAGCAGCTCGACAGCCTACAATGAGCAGTTCTTC.

Details on this clone: The sample holds other DNA sequences that translate to the same CDR3. The chain couples TRBV11-2 to TRBJ2-7; no clear D. Per germline, CDR1 SGHAT and CDR2 FQNNGV. Trimming took off 1 base at V and 3 bases at J, with 4 bases between the two ends. This CDR3 has 12 residues. The CDR3 DNA reads as TGTGCCAGCAGCTTAGGAAGCTACGAGCAGTACTTC. It translates to CASSLGSYEQYF.

Of note for this clone: Additional DNA sequences in this sample encode the identical CDR3. The chain couples TRBV6-5 to TRBJ1-5, with D unresolved. Germline V gene data show CDR1 as MNHEY and CDR2 as SVGAGI. CDR3 size: 13 residues. V was clipped by 2 bases and J by 4 bases, with 6 bases between them. The CDR3 protein is CASSYGRNQPQHF. The CDR3 nucleotides are TGTGCCAGCAGTTACGGCAGGAATCAGCCCCAGCATTTT.

The V and J genes are TRBV30 and TRBJ1-1; TRBD1 agrees at 9 bases. This CDR3 has 13 residues. With 3 bases clipped from V and 10 bases from J, the junction kept 9 bases outside the gene matches. The germline V gene encodes CDR1 GTSNPN and CDR2 SVGIG (reference sequence). The CDR3 here is CAWRAGQGLVAFF. The CDR3 DNA sequence: TGTGCCTGGAGGGCGGGACAGGGCCTTGTAGCTTTCTTT.

The rearrangement links TRBV6-6 to TRBJ1-5, with D perhaps TRBD1 (5 bases). The length of the CDR3 is 12 residues. The V gene's germline CDR1 is MNHNY and CDR2 SVGAGI (reference sequence). V gave up 6 bases and J gave up 3 bases, with 6 bases separating them. The CDR3 DNA reads as TGTGCCAGCAGGACAGACAATCAGCCCCAGCATTTT. This translates into CASRTDNQPQHF.

Worth noting for this clone: This sample includes further DNA sequences coding for the same CDR3. The chain is built from TRBV7-9 and TRBJ1-1; a weak D match, TRBD1 (6 bases). The CDR3 is made up of 14 amino acids. Germline CDR1 is SEHNR and CDR2 is FQNEAQ (reference sequence). Trimming removed 5 bases from V and 0 bases from J, with 10 bases in between. The CDR3 is CASSLRGMNTEAFF. The CDR3 region has the DNA TGTGCCAGCAGCCTCAGGGGTATGAACACTGAAGCTTTCTTT.

The genes are TRBV5-1 and TRBJ1-2; 10 bases align to TRBD1. J was trimmed by 6 bases and V by 4 bases; bases with no gene match: 6. CDR1 is SGHRS, CDR2 YFSETQ, per germline. The CDR3 spans 14 residues. In DNA, the CDR3 is TGCGCCAGCAGCGCGGGACAGGGGTTGAATGGCTACACCTTC. It specifies CASSAGQGLNGYTF.

The rearrangement joins TRBV9 to TRBJ2-1; D possibly corresponds to TRBD2 (5 bases). V was shortened by 2 bases and J by 9 bases, with 12 bases between the two germline ends. The CDR3 totals 13 residues. Per the germline V gene, CDR1 is SGDLS and CDR2 is YYNGEE. CDR3 loop: CASSVGQRSEQFF. The CDR3 DNA sequence: TGTGCCAGCAGCGTCGGTCAGCGGAGTGAGCAGTTCTTC.

This chain joins TRBV5-6 and TRBJ2-7; 10 bases fit TRBD2. Germline V gene lookup returns CDR1 SGHDT and CDR2 YYEEEE. Germline trimming cut 2 bases from V and 4 bases from J; bases unmatched to any gene: 18. The CDR3 covers 19 residues. CDR3 in DNA: TGTGCCAGCAGCTTACCTGTGGGTAGTGCCGCTAGCGGGAGTTACGAGCAGTACTTC. Amino acids: CASSLPVGSAASGSYEQYF.

The chain links TRBV5-1 to TRBJ2-1; 7 positions agree with TRBD2. V gave up 0 bases and J gave up 8 bases; unmatched junction bases: 14. This CDR3 region has 17 residues. Germline values: CDR1 SGHRS, CDR2 YFSETQ. CDR3 DNA: TGCGCCAGCAGCTTGGCCTCTGTCGGCGGGAGAGCGGATGAGCAGTTCTTC. This gives the protein CASSLASVGGRADEQFF.

A single count supports this clone. V and J are TRBV5-1 and TRBJ2-4, with a tentative D call TRBD1 (5 bases). V dropped 1 base and J dropped 4 bases, with 12 bases sitting between them. The CDR3 covers 15 residues. Germline loops: CDR1 SGHRS, CDR2 YFSETQ. The CDR3 sequence is CASSLSTTDKNIQYF. CDR3 nucleotide sequence: TGCGCCAGCAGCTTGTCGACGACAGATAAAAACATTCAGTACTTC.

The chain has TRBV7-3 and TRBJ2-2; no clear D gene. This CDR3 is built from 13 residues. V was trimmed by 0 bases and J by 7 bases, leaving 6 bases between them. Germline CDR1 reads SGHTA; CDR2 reads FQGTGA. The CDR3 region has the DNA TGTGCCAGCAGCTTAACGACGGGCGGGGAGCTGTTTTTT. This translates into CASSLTTGGELFF.

This clone was seen only a few times. The rearrangement joins TRBV5-6 to TRBJ1-4, with D uncertain. The CDR3 extends over 12 amino acids. Germline V CDR1 and CDR2: SGHDT, YYEEEE. The V and J ends lost 2 bases and 11 bases respectively, with 10 bases between them. The DNA of the CDR3 is TGTGCCAGCAGCTTTAGGTTGGAGAAACTGTTTTTT. Translating it yields CASSFRLEKLFF.

This sequence joins TRBV7-6 and TRBJ2-3, with D perhaps being TRBD1 or TRBD2 (6 bases each). The CDR3 extends over 15 amino acids. V was pared by 5 bases and J by 4 bases, with 16 bases between. The germline V gene has CDR1 SGHVS and CDR2 FNYEAQ. The CDR3 sequence is CASSRIGGGPDTQYF. The CDR3 nucleotides read TGTGCCAGCAGCAGAATCGGAGGGGGGCCAGATACGCAGTATTTT.

Details on this clone: Other DNA sequences in the same sample also yield this CDR3. V usage is TRBV7-9 and J usage is TRBJ2-6; tentatively, D is TRBD2 (6 bases). V lost 5 bases to trimming and J lost 0 bases, with 8 bases between them. The germline V gene encodes CDR1 SEHNR and CDR2 FQNEAQ (reference sequence). This CDR3 has 15 residues. The CDR3 sequence is CASSPGGSGANVLTF. In DNA form, the CDR3 reads TGTGCCAGCAGCCCCGGGGGCTCTGGGGCCAACGTCCTGACTTTC.

V usage is TRBV18 and J usage is TRBJ2-1; 10 bases are shared with TRBD1. J lost 6 bases, V lost 1 base, and 9 bases had no gene match. Per the germline V gene, CDR1 is KGHSH and CDR2 is LQKENI. This CDR3 has 17 amino acids. The CDR3 loop is CASSPLVPGQGFNEQFF. The CDR3 DNA follows: TGTGCCAGCTCACCACTGGTCCCGGGACAGGGGTTCAATGAGCAGTTCTTC.

The chain uses TRBV5-1 and TRBJ2-7; D unclear. The CDR3 extends over 14 amino acids. Germline CDR1 and CDR2: SGHRS and YFSETQ. Trimming cost V 0 bases and J 6 bases, with 13 bases left between them. Written as DNA, the CDR3 is TGCGCCAGCAGCTTGGATCCCTCCGGGCCCGAGCAGTACTTC. Translation: CASSLDPSGPEQYF.

The chain combines TRBV7-3 with TRBJ2-1; no reliable D call. The germline V gene has CDR1 SGHTA and CDR2 FQGTGA. The CDR3 loop spans 13 amino acids. The V and J ends lost 5 bases and 5 bases respectively, with 10 bases between them. The CDR3 DNA reads as TGTGCCAGCAGCCCCACGTTTAACAATGAGCAGTTCTTC. It specifies CASSPTFNNEQFF. Full variable domain (rest looked up from reference TRBV7-3 and TRBJ2-1): GAGVSQTPSNKVTEKGKYVELRCDPISGHTALYWYRQSLGQGPEFLIYFQGTGAADDSGLPNDRFFAVRPEGSVSTLKIQRTERGDSAVYLCASSPTFNNEQFFGPGTRLTVL.

The chain joins TRBV9 to TRBJ2-2, with D possibly being TRBD2 (5 bases). The germline V gene encodes CDR1 SGDLS and CDR2 YYNGEE. The CDR3 runs to 15 residues. The V gene lost 4 bases and the J gene lost 3 bases, with 13 bases spanning the gap. The CDR3 region has the DNA TGTGCCAGCAGCCTTTACGTGGGAGACACCGGGGAGCTGTTTTTT. Protein: CASSLYVGDTGELFF.